Presented here are 21 T cell receptor gamma chains from one specimen sequenced in a study of γδ T cells in repeated Plasmodium falciparum infection. Flow sorting of PBMC yielded separate Vgamma9/Vdelta2+ and Vdelta2-negative gammadelta T cell populations for bulk repertoire analysis. TCRdb re-called the multiplex PCR reads using CATT. Here the sample spans roughly 27,000 gamma-chain clones, 2.5% to 3.5% being singletons. The sample consisted of gamma-delta T cells from blood. Source of these receptors: a pool of human donors (malaria-infected and uninfected, not separated).

This clone occurred many times. This probably arose from a read error, given a far larger clone one base away. Other DNA variants within this sample encode the same CDR3. This chain connects TRGV9 to TRGJ1 or TRGJ2. Looked up from germline, CDR1 is GITISATS and CDR2 is ISYDGTV (reference sequence). The CDR3 runs 11 residues. This chain's CDR3 is CALWEDKKKLF. The CDR3 nucleotides read TGTGCCTTGTGGGAGGATAAAAAGAAGCTCTTT.

The table lists this clone with many counts. TCRdb has a much larger clone's protein, which differs at residue 4 from the translation of this DNA, likely because of a read error; what is shown is the protein translated from the DNA. The V call is TRGV9, the J call TRGJ1 or TRGJ2. As TCRdb names no J gene, one was assigned here on the basis of a DNA match to germline. The CDR3 extends over 12 amino acids. Per the germline V gene, CDR1 is GITISATS and CDR2 is ISYDGTV (reference sequence). CDR3 sequence: CALREGSDEKLF. In nucleotides, the CDR3 is TGTGCCTTGCGGGAGGGGAGTGATGAGAAACTCTTT.

This clone was seen at least ten times. It differs at one base from a far larger clone, so likely a read error. The same CDR3 can be traced to other DNA sequences in this sample. For the V gene the call is TRGV9; the J gene has no call. The CDR3 totals 10 residues. CDR1 and CDR2 from the germline V gene are GITISATS and ISYDGTV (reference sequence). CDR3 DNA sequence: TGTGCCTTGTGGGAGTTGCAGAAGCTCTTT. Its protein is CALWELQKLF.

This clone was seen many times. A read error likely explains why the TCRdb protein, taken from a much larger clone, differs from this DNA's translation at residue 3; the protein shown is translated from the DNA. CDR3 region: CAWGELGKKIKVF. Written as DNA, the CDR3 is TGTGCCTGGGGGGAGTTGGGCAAAAAAATCAAGGTATTT. V is TRGV9 and J is TRGJP. Trimming took 11 bases from V and 7 from J; bases not matched to a gene: 5. The CDR3 extends over 13 amino acids. From germline, CDR1 is GITISATS and CDR2 ISYDGTV (reference sequence).

There are a few counts of this clone. The mismatch at residue 8 between this DNA's translation and the TCRdb protein of a much larger clone likely reflects a read error; the protein shown is translated from the DNA. V and J are TRGV5 and TRGJ1 or TRGJ2. In the absence of a J gene in TCRdb, the DNA was matched to germline to assign it here. Germline trimming cut 0 bases from V and 0 bases from J; bases unmatched to any gene: 14. Germline V gene sequence: CDR1 VINAFY, CDR2 YDVSNSKD. The CDR3 is 18 residues long. CDR3 sequence reads: CATWDRPPKFSNYYKKLF. CDR3 coding DNA: TGTGCCACCTGGGACAGGCCGCCCAAGTTTTCGAATTATTATAAGAAACTCTTT.

A note on this clone: This DNA translates differently at residue 19 from the TCRdb protein, which is that of a much larger clone; a read error is likely, and the protein shown is the DNA's own translation. With the J gene uncalled, the V gene is TRGV9. The CDR3 is 21 amino acids. The germline V gene encodes CDR1 GITISATS and CDR2 ISYDGTV (reference sequence). The CDR3 is CALWEVHGSVRKELGKKIMVF. Here the CDR3 DNA reads TGTGCCTTGTGGGAGGTGCATGGTTCGGTACGTAAAGAGTTGGGCAAAAAAATCATGGTATTT.

This clone showed up many times. This likely stems from a read error, as it lies one base from a far larger clone. Other nucleotide sequences in the sample specify the same CDR3. The J gene has no call, while the V gene is TRGV2. From germline, CDR1 is EGSNGY and CDR2 YDSYNSKV. The CDR3 consists of 15 residues. CDR3 loop: CATWDGPGSDWIKTF. CDR3 bases: TGTGCCACCTGGGACGGGCCGGGTAGTGATTGGATTAAGACGTTT.

This clone was picked up a small number of times. This likely reflects a read error, since a far larger clone is one base away. The chain uses TRGV3 and TRGJ1 or TRGJ2. TCRdb lists no J gene, so it was determined here by aligning the DNA to germline. The CDR3 totals 14 residues. The V gene's germline CDR1 is VTNTFY and CDR2 YDVSTARD (reference sequence). The CDR3 region has the DNA TGTGCCACCTGGGACAGGCCTGGGAATTACAAGAAACTCTTT. This gives the protein CATWDRPGNYKKLF.

In this sample, this clone turned up many times. The amino acid sequence in TCRdb belongs to a much larger clone and departs from this DNA's translation at residue 3, likely a sequencing read error; the sequence shown is translated from the DNA. The chain links TRGV9 to TRGJP. TCRdb gives no J gene; it was assigned here by matching the DNA to germline. This CDR3 contains 17 residues. The germline gives CDR1 GITISATS, CDR2 ISYDGTV (reference sequence). The CDR3 spells CASWEVTGELGKKIKVF. DNA for the CDR3: TGTGCCTCGTGGGAGGTGACTGGTGAGTTGGGCAAAAAAATCAAGGTATTT.

The sample holds many counts of this clone. TCRdb attributes to this sequence the protein of a much larger clone, which differs from the DNA translation at residue 9; a read error is likely, and the protein displayed is translated from the DNA. The chain joins TRGV4 to TRGJ1 or TRGJ2. The J gene, not given by TCRdb, was assigned here from a germline match of the nucleotide sequence. Germline CDR1 reads EGSTGY; CDR2 reads YDSYTSSV. V was clipped by 5 bases and J by 7 bases; unmatched bases: 14. This CDR3 is 14 amino acids long. CDR3 DNA sequence: TGTGCCACCTGGGCCCCGGTCGGAGACTATAAGAAACTCTTT. Its protein product is CATWAPVGDYKKLF.

Regarding this clone: The translation of this DNA and the TCRdb protein of a much larger clone differ at residue 4, probably owing to a read error; the protein shown here is translated from the DNA. The V and J genes are TRGV9 and TRGJ1 or TRGJ2. TCRdb offers no J gene call, so here the DNA was matched to germline to obtain one. Germline V gene sequence: CDR1 GITISATS, CDR2 ISYDGTV (reference sequence). The CDR3 has 15 residues. The CDR3 here is CALLEARENYYKKLF. The CDR3, as DNA: TGTGCCTTGTTGGAGGCCCGGGAGAATTATTATAAGAAACTCTTT.

This clone was detected many times. The chain employs TRGV8 and TRGJ1 or TRGJ2. J lost 1 base, V lost 5 bases, and 5 bases had no gene match. The length of the CDR3 is 13 residues. CDR1 and CDR2 from the germline V gene are VENAVY and YDSYNSRV. The CDR3 protein is CATWGSNYYKKLF. CDR3 nucleotide sequence: TGTGCCACCTGGGGCTCAAATTATTATAAGAAACTCTTT.

Of note for this clone: TCRdb pairs this DNA with a much larger clone's protein that differs at residue 12, likely a read error; the protein shown was translated from the DNA. The rearrangement joins TRGV9 to TRGJ1 or TRGJ2. CDR1 GITISATS and CDR2 ISYDGTV come from the germline V gene (reference sequence). This CDR3 has 14 amino acids. CDR3 amino acids: CALWEVPSYYKRLF. Written as DNA, the CDR3 is TGTGCCTTGTGGGAGGTGCCTTCGTATTATAAGAGACTCTTT.

By proportion, this clone is medium-sized. The chain joins TRGV9 to TRGJ1 or TRGJ2. The trim removed 3 bases at V and 4 bases at J, leaving 0 bases unmatched. This CDR3 is 11 amino acids long. In germline, CDR1 is GITISATS, CDR2 ISYDGTV (reference sequence). CDR3 sequence reads: CALWEYYKKLF. DNA for the CDR3: TGTGCCTTGTGGGAGTATTATAAGAAACTCTTT.

This clone was picked up many times. The same CDR3 can be traced to other DNA sequences in this sample. The chain recombines TRGV3 with TRGJP2. Unmatched junction bases numbered 31, after V lost 0 bases and J lost 3 bases. Looked up from germline, CDR1 is VTNTFY and CDR2 is YDVSTARD (reference sequence). CDR3 length equals 24 residues. CDR3 coding DNA: TGTGCCACCTGGGACAGGCCTATCCGCGGCGATCAGCGGACACCCCGCGGTAGTGATTGGATCAAGACGTTT. Translation gives CATWDRPIRGDQRTPRGSDWIKTF.

In its sample, this clone is medium-sized (0.01 to 0.1%). This CDR3 reads CALWEVPHYKKLF. CDR3 DNA sequence: TGTGCCTTGTGGGAGGTGCCCCATTATAAGAAACTCTTT. V is TRGV9 and J is TRGJ1 or TRGJ2. The CDR3 is 13 residues long. Per the germline V gene, CDR1 is GITISATS and CDR2 is ISYDGTV (reference sequence). Trimming cost V 0 bases and J 5 bases; bases outside gene matches: 4.

Turning to this clone: A far larger clone is off by one base, so a read error is likely. Other nucleotide sequences in the sample specify the same CDR3. The chain is built from TRGV9 and TRGJ1 or TRGJ2. TCRdb supplies no J gene; here it was assigned by aligning the nucleotide sequence to germline. Germline CDR1 GITISATS, CDR2 ISYDGTV (reference sequence). The CDR3 is made up of 15 amino acids. The CDR3 DNA sequence: TGCGCCTTGTGGGAGGTGGAATCGGATTATTATAAGAAACTCTTT. Amino acids: CALWEVESDYYKKLF.

This clone was seen more than once but under ten times. The protein TCRdb lists belongs to a much larger clone and differs from this DNA's translation at residue 5, which points to a read error; the protein shown is made from the DNA. This sequence joins TRGV9 and TRGJ1 or TRGJ2. TCRdb supplies no J gene; here it was assigned by aligning the nucleotide sequence to germline. The length of the CDR3 is 14 residues. CDR1 is GITISATS, CDR2 ISYDGTV, per germline (reference sequence). The CDR3 sequence: CALWKVETHYKKLF. In DNA form, the CDR3 reads TGTGCCTTGTGGAAGGTTGAAACCCACTATAAGAAACTCTTT.

This clone occurred a few times. TCRdb's listed protein matches a much larger clone and diverges from this DNA's translation at residue 7, likely through a read error; the protein shown comes from the DNA. The rearrangement joins TRGV4 to TRGJ1 or TRGJ2. Because TCRdb records no J gene, it was assigned here through a match of the DNA to germline. The CDR3 loop spans 11 amino acids. Trimming cost V 6 bases and J 8 bases; bases outside gene matches: 7. Germline values: CDR1 EGSTGY, CDR2 YDSYTSSV. The CDR3 DNA sequence: TGTGCCACCTGGCGAAATGATAAGAAACTCTTT. It yields the protein CATWRNDKKLF.

A remark on this clone: The protein that TCRdb holds for this DNA derives from a much larger clone and differs from the translated DNA at residue 9, which likely indicates a read error; the protein shown here is translated from the DNA. The V gene is TRGV9, the J gene TRGJ1 or TRGJ2. No J gene is reported in TCRdb; it was inferred here by comparing the DNA with germline. The CDR3 totals 13 residues. Germline loops: CDR1 GITISATS, CDR2 ISYDGTV (reference sequence). After removal of 1 base from V and 9 bases from J, the junction contained 9 bases not matched to a gene. This chain's CDR3 is CALWEVRGGKKLF. The CDR3 DNA sequence: TGTGCCTTGTGGGAGGTCCGCGGGGGTAAGAAACTCTTT.

On this clone: The protein held in TCRdb is that of a much larger clone and does not match this DNA's translation at residue 5, likely because of a read error; the protein shown is translated from the DNA. J is TRGJP and V is TRGV9. TCRdb leaves out the J gene; it was filled in here by matching the DNA to germline. The CDR3 runs 18 residues. Germline V gene sequence: CDR1 GITISATS, CDR2 ISYDGTV (reference sequence). J lost 9 bases, V lost 5 bases, and 16 bases had no gene match. Written as DNA, the CDR3 is TGTGCCTTGTGGGCGGTAAGAACGCCCCGGTTGGGCAAAAAAATCAAGGTATTT. Amino acid sequence: CALWAVRTPRLGKKIKVF.